Below are 20 T cell receptor beta chains sequenced from a single sample in a study of cytomegalovirus exposure and HLA in healthy donors. Use of 60 Vbeta and 13 Jbeta primers characterized the PCR. Data came from immunoSEQ multiplex PCR; TCRdb stores just in-frame clones and leaves some out. The data hold approximately 100,000 clones, with more than 70% observed a single time. Sequenced: PBMCs. The receptors come from a man aged 30 to 39 in good health and CMV-seronegative.

The chain has TRBV16 and TRBJ1-1; maybe TRBD1 (5 bases). This CDR3 has 19 amino acids. Trimming stripped 3 bases from V and 7 bases from J, with 30 bases between. Germline CDR1 reads KGHSY; CDR2 reads FQNENV. The CDR3 bases are TGTGCCAGCAGCCACCCTTCTCCGTTGATGGCAGGCGAAGGGGTTGAAGCTTTCTTT. Amino acids: CASSHPSPLMAGEGVEAFF.

The chain combines TRBV7-2 with TRBJ2-3, with TRBD2 matching over 11 bases. The germline V gene has CDR1 SGHTA and CDR2 FQGNSA. Trimming took 8 bases from V and 5 from J; bases not matched to a gene: 9. This CDR3 is 15 amino acids long. This CDR3 reads CASGTSGSTGDTQYF. The CDR3 DNA follows: TGTGCCAGCGGAACTAGCGGGAGTACAGGAGATACGCAGTATTTT. The variable domain in full, completed from reference TRBV7-2 and TRBJ2-3, reads GAGVSQSPSNKVTEKGKDVELRCDPISGHTALYWYRQSLGQGLEFLIYFQGNSAPDKSGLPSDRFSAERTGGSVSTLTIQRTQQEDSAVYLCASGTSGSTGDTQYFGPGTRLTVL.

V and J are TRBV20-1 and TRBJ2-2; D gene unclear. V was shortened by 6 bases and J by 2 bases, with 4 bases between the two germline ends. In germline, CDR1 is DFQATT, CDR2 SNEGSKA (reference sequence). This CDR3 region has 11 residues. In nucleotides, the CDR3 is TGCAGTGCCCTTAACACCGGGGAGCTGTTTTTT. Translation gives CSALNTGELFF.

V is TRBV20-1 and J is TRBJ2-2; D ambiguous. Trimming cost V 7 bases and J 7 bases, with 10 bases left between them. CDR3 length equals 11 residues. Germline CDR1 and CDR2: DFQATT and SNEGSKA (reference sequence). The CDR3 region has the DNA TGCAGTGGCTACCAAAGCGGGGAGCTGTTTTTT. This gives the protein CSGYQSGELFF.

The V call is TRBV5-1, the J call TRBJ2-3, with 9 bases identical to TRBD1. The J segment lost 2 bases and the V segment lost 6 bases, leaving 7 bases of the junction unmatched. Germline assignment: CDR1 SGHRS and CDR2 YFSETQ. CDR3 length: 15 residues. CDR3 sequence (DNA): TGCGCCAGCACCATAGACAGGGGGGACACAGATACGCAGTATTTT. This translates into CASTIDRGDTDTQYF.

This chain connects TRBV6-4 to TRBJ2-1; no definite D call. The CDR3 contains 14 residues. Trimming shortened V by 5 bases and J by 6 bases, and 14 bases separated the two germline ends. Per germline, CDR1 MRHNA and CDR2 SNTAGT. In DNA, the CDR3 is TGTGCCAGCAGTACTACGATAGGCTCCAATGAGCAGTTCTTC. Translation gives CASSTTIGSNEQFF.

The genes are TRBV5-1 and TRBJ2-2; D is perhaps TRBD1 (7 bases). Germline CDR1 SGHRS, CDR2 YFSETQ. Trimming stripped 0 bases from V and 6 bases from J, with 12 bases between. The CDR3 sequence is 15 residues long. The CDR3 here is CASSLDQGGSGELFF. CDR3 bases: TGCGCCAGCAGCTTGGATCAGGGGGGATCCGGGGAGCTGTTTTTT.

This chain joins TRBV7-9 and TRBJ2-5, with D possibly matching TRBD2 (5 bases). Deletions cut 1 base from V and 5 bases from J, with 11 bases between. The germline CDR1 and CDR2 sequences are SEHNR and FQNEAQ (reference sequence). This CDR3 comprises 14 residues. The CDR3 coding sequence is TGTGCCAGCAGCTTAGTTCTAGCCGGGGAGACCCAGTACTTC. Translation gives CASSLVLAGETQYF.

This chain uses TRBV2 with TRBJ2-2; D is unresolved. The ends were cut back, 8 bases at V and 0 bases at J, with 13 bases in the middle. Germline values: CDR1 SNHLY, CDR2 FYNNEI. CDR3 size: 15 residues. The DNA of the CDR3 is TGTGCCAGCCGTCCCCCTTTATCGAACACCGGGGAGCTGTTTTTT. It yields the protein CASRPPLSNTGELFF.

Comments on this clone: The identical CDR3 is also encoded by other nucleotide sequences in the sample. The chain carries TRBV18 and TRBJ1-5; 8 bases map to TRBD1. The CDR3 is 14 residues long. In germline, CDR1 is KGHSH, CDR2 LQKENI. Germline trimming cut 3 bases from V and 4 bases from J; bases unmatched to any gene: 2. The CDR3 DNA reads as TGTGCCAGCTCACCGCGGACAGGGAATCAGCCCCAGCATTTT. This codes for CASSPRTGNQPQHF.

The CDR3 here is CTSSQVSVWTGELFF. The CDR3, as DNA: TGCACCAGCAGCCAAGTAAGCGTTTGGACCGGGGAGCTGTTTTTT. The V gene is TRBV1, the J gene TRBJ2-2; TRBD2 is taken as the D call from the table, unchecked against the DNA. TRBV1 is given as a pseudogene. The CDR3 is 15 residues long.

The rearrangement links TRBV7-2 to TRBJ1-2; 7 bases align to TRBD1. CDR1 and CDR2 (germline): SGHTA, FQGNSA. The CDR3 consists of 19 residues. The junction had 23 bases not matched to a gene; V was cut back by 6 bases and J by 4 bases. The CDR3 DNA follows: TGTGCCAGCAGTCTTCGGGACAGCCACCACAATACCCCGGGCTATGGCTACACCTTC. It codes for CASSLRDSHHNTPGYGYTF.

In this sample, this clone turned up many times. The V and J genes are TRBV13 and TRBJ2-7; TRBD1 matches at 8 bases. The CDR3 extends over 15 amino acids. The ends lost 5 bases at V and 2 bases at J; junction bases unmatched: 8. The germline V gene encodes CDR1 PRHDT and CDR2 FYEKMQ (reference sequence). The CDR3 sequence: CASSARQGNTYEQYF. CDR3 DNA sequence: TGTGCCAGCAGCGCCCGACAGGGGAACACCTACGAGCAGTACTTC.

This chain links TRBV5-1 with TRBJ1-1; D is possibly TRBD1 (5 bases). Per germline, CDR1 SGHRS and CDR2 YFSETQ. V was clipped by 4 bases and J by 1 base, with 11 bases between them. The CDR3 has 14 residues. The CDR3 nucleotides read TGCGCCAGCAGCCCCAGGGAAGAGAACACTGAAGCTTTCTTT. Its protein is CASSPREENTEAFF.

A word on this clone: Because the CDR3's place on the DNA is in doubt, the DNA is left out and the CDR3 is given as listed by TCRdb. The chain carries TRBV27 and TRBJ1-1. The CDR3 is made up of 12 amino acids, end residues included. The germline V gene has CDR1 MNHEY and CDR2 SMNVEV (reference sequence). This CDR3 is CASSTSGAEAFF.

The chain is built from TRBV7-2 and TRBJ1-5, with TRBD1 matching 7 bases. This CDR3 has 16 amino acids. Germline values: CDR1 SGHTA, CDR2 FQGNSA. V shed 4 bases and J 1 base; nucleotides not matched to a gene: 7. CDR3 residues: CASSWSTGKSNQPQHF. For the CDR3, the DNA is TGTGCCAGCAGCTGGTCGACAGGGAAGAGCAATCAGCCCCAGCATTTT.

The V call is TRBV5-1, the J call TRBJ1-2; possible D gene TRBD1, 6 bases. V shed 0 bases and J shed 4 bases, with 19 bases lying between them. The germline V gene has CDR1 SGHRS and CDR2 YFSETQ. There are 17 residues in the CDR3. Written as DNA, the CDR3 is TGCGCCAGCAGCTTGGGGGACACAAGGCCCCCGCTCTATGGCTACACCTTC. Translated: CASSLGDTRPPLYGYTF.

V gene TRBV30 combines with J gene TRBJ2-7, with 8 positions matching TRBD1. This CDR3 is built from 15 residues. The V segment lost 5 bases and the J segment 3 bases; nucleotides outside the gene matches: 12. Germline-derived CDR1 and CDR2 are GTSNPN and SVGIG (reference sequence). The CDR3 reads CAWGGQGWAGYEQYF. CDR3 nucleotide sequence: TGTGCCTGGGGAGGACAGGGCTGGGCGGGCTACGAGCAGTACTTC.

This clone was seen more than once but under ten times. The chain combines TRBV5-8 with TRBJ2-3; 8 nucleotides align to TRBD1. V trimming: 5 bases; J trimming: 2 bases; junction bases outside the gene matches: 13. CDR1 and CDR2 from the germline V gene are SGHTS and YDEGEE. The CDR3 is 17 residues long. In nucleotides, the CDR3 is TGTGCCAGCAGGCGGGGAAGGGACAGGCAATACACAGATACGCAGTATTTT. This encodes CASRRGRDRQYTDTQYF.

The chain combines TRBV7-3 with TRBJ2-1; a weak D match, TRBD1 (5 bases). Germline CDR1 reads SGHTA; CDR2 reads FQGTGA. V was clipped by 5 bases and J by 2 bases, with 13 bases between them. The CDR3 totals 15 residues. Written as DNA, the CDR3 is TGTGCCAGCAGCCGACAGTTTGGAGCCTACAATGAGCAGTTCTTC. This sequence encodes CASSRQFGAYNEQFF.